This note documents a single T cell receptor beta chain sequence. What it binds is not known. The CDR3 has 13 amino acids. V lost 0 bases and J lost 6, with 8 bases in between. CDR1 and CDR2 from the germline V gene are SGHRS and YFSETQ. Tregs were sorted as CD4+CD25+CD127-/low cells. Full-length variable regions came from constant-region reverse primers plus semi-nested Nested Universal Primer A PCR. TCRdb re-called the 5' RACE reads with MiXCR, one entry per CDR3 protein. Of about 57,000 distinct CDR3 sequences listed, 26% are singletons. Broader study findings: The TCR gene usage of tumor memory CD4+ T cells clustered together with blood and lymph node memory CD4+ cells and with lymph node naive CD4+ cells. Tumor-infiltrating Treg TCR alpha and beta sequences overlapped most with tumor naive CD4+ T cells, then blood naive.

This clonotype was obtained from a female donor with breast cancer. The chain uses TRBV5-1 and TRBJ2-3; D uncertain. Material for sequencing was tumor-infiltrating Tregs sorted from the breast tumor. CDR3 in amino acids: CASSLEMLDTQYF. The CDR3 bases are TGCGCCAGCAGCTTGGAAATGTTGGATACGCAGTATTTT.